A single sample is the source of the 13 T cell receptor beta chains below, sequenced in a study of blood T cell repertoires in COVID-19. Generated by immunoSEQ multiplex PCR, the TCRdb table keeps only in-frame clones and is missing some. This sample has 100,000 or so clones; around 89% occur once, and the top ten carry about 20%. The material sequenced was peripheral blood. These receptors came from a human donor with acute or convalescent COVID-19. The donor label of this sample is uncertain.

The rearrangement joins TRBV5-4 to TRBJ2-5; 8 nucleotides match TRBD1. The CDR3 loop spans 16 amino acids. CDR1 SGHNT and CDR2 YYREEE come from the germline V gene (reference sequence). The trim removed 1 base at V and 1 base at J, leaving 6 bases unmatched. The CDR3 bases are TGTGCCAGCAGCTTGAGCGGCAGGGGGCCCCAAGAGACCCAGTACTTC. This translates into CASSLSGRGPQETQYF.

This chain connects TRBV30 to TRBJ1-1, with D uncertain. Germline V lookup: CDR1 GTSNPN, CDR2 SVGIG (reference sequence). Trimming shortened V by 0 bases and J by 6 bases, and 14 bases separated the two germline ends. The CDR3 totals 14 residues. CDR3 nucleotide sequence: TGTGCCTGGAGTGTACCTTGGGCAGGCGCTGAAGCTTTCTTT. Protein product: CAWSVPWAGAEAFF.

CDR3 sequence reads: CASYRTSGSIGKNIQYF. The CDR3 bases are TGTGCCAGCTACCGGACTAGCGGGAGTATTGGCAAAAACATTCAGTACTTC. The J gene is TRBJ2-4, the V gene TRBV2; TRBD2 matches 13 bases. Germline assignment: CDR1 SNHLY and CDR2 FYNNEI. Trimming took 8 bases from V and 3 from J; bases not matched to a gene: 10. The CDR3 extends over 17 amino acids.

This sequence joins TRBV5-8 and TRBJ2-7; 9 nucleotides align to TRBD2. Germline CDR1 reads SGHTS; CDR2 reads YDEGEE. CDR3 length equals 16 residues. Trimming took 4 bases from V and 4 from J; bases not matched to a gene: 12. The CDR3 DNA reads TGTGCCAGCAGCCACCTCTCTTTGGGACTAGCTTACGAGCAGTACTTC. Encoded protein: CASSHLSLGLAYEQYF.

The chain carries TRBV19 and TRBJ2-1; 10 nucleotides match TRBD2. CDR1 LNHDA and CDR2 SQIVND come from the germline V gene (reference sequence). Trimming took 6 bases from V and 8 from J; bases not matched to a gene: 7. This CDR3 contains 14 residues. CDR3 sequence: CASSASGGAHEQFF. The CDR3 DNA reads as TGTGCCAGTAGCGCGAGCGGGGGGGCCCATGAGCAGTTCTTC. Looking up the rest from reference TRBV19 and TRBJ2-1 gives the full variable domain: DGGITQSPKYLFRKEGQNVTLSCEQNLNHDAMYWYRQDPGQGLRLIYYSQIVNDFQKGDIAEGYSVSREKKESFPLTVTSAQKNPTAFYLCASSASGGAHEQFFGPGTRLTVL.

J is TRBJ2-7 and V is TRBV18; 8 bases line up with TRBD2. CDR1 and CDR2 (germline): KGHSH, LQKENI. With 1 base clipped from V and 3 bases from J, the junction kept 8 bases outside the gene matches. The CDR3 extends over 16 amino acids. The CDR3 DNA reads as TGTGCCAGCTCACCACTTGAGGTAGCGGGGAACTACGAGCAGTACTTC. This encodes CASSPLEVAGNYEQYF.

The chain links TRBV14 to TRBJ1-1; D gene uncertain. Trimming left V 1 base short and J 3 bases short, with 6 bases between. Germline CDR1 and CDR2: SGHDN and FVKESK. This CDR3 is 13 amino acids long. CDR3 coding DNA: TGTGCCAGCAGCCAAGGGGCTTACACTGAAGCTTTCTTT. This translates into CASSQGAYTEAFF.

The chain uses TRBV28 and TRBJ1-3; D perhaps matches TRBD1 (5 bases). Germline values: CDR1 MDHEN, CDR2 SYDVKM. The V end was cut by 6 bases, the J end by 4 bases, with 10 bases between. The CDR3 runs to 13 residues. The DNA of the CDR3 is TGTGCCAGCAGCCCCACAGGAGGAAACACCATATATTTT. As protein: CASSPTGGNTIYF.

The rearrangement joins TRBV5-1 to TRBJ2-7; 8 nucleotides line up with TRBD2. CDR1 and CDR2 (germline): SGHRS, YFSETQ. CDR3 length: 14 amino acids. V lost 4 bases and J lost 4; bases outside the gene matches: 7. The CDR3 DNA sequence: TGCGCCAGCAGCGCGACTAGCGCGGAGTACGAGCAGTACTTC. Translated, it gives CASSATSAEYEQYF.

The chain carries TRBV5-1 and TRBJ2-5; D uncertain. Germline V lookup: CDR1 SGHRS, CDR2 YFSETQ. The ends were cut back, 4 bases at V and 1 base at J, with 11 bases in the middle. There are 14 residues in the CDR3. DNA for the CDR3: TGCGCCAGCAGCGCCACCTCGGGCCAAGAGACCCAGTACTTC. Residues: CASSATSGQETQYF.

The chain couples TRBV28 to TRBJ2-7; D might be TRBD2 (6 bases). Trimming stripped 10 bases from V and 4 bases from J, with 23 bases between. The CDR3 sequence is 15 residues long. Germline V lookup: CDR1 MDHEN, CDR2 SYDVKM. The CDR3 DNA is TGTGCCACCGCCCCCCATATAGGACGGGGGTACGAGCAGTACTTC. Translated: CATAPHIGRGYEQYF.

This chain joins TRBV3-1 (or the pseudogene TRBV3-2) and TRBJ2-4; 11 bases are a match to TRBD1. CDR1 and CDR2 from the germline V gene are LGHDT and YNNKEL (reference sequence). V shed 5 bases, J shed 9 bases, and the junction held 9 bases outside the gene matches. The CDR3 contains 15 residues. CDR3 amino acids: CASSTPGQGVFIQYF. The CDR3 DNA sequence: TGTGCCAGCAGCACACCGGGACAGGGGGTATTCATTCAGTACTTC.

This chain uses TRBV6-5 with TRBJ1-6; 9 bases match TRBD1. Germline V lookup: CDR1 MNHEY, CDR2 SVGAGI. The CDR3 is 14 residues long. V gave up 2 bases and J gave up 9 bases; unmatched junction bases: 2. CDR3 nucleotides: TGTGCCAGCAGTTACGGACAGGGGAGTTCACCCCTCCACTTT. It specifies CASSYGQGSSPLHF.